This TCR beta chain originates from a study of cytomegalovirus exposure and HLA in healthy donors. The J segment lost 0 bases and the V segment lost 1 base, leaving 3 bases of the junction unmatched. The CDR3 runs 16 residues. Germline loops: CDR1 SGHTA, CDR2 FQGTGA. Both 60 Vbeta primers and 13 Jbeta primers went into the PCR. TCRdb's table, derived via immunoSEQ multiplex PCR, lists solely in-frame clones and lacks some. The sample features about 130,000 clones, with about 2.1% in its top ten. The study, taken as a whole, reports: The listing of 150 or so TCR beta chains classed them as cytomegalovirus-associated. The authors excluded some V segments, including TRBV6-2 and TRBV6-3, as indistinguishable. Relative to the approximately 700-donor mean, N-insertions were reportedly fewer in an Asian-associated ancestry cluster in a later analysis.

Details on this clone: The antigen is not known.

The clonotype originates from a woman aged 60-75 years in good health and CMV-seronegative. The V gene is TRBV7-3, the J gene TRBJ2-1, with TRBD2 matching over 7 bases. The material sequenced was PBMCs. The CDR3 DNA reads as TGTGCCAGCAGCTTAATCGGGGGGAGCTCCTACAATGAGCAGTTCTTC. Translated, it gives CASSLIGGSSYNEQFF.